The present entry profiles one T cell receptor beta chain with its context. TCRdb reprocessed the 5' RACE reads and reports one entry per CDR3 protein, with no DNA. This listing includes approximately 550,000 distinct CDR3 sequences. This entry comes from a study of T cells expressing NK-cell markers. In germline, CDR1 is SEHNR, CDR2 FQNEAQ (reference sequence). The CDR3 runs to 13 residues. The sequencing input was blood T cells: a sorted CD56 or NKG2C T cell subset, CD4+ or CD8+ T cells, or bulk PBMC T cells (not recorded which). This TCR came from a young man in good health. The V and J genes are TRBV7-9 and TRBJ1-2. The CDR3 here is CASSSSSGDGYTF.